Listed below are T cell receptor beta chains from one sample, sequenced in a study of T cells after yellow fever vaccination. TCRdb re-called the 5' RACE reads through MiXCR, storing one row per CDR3 protein. In the table there are 200,000 to 300,000 distinct CDR3 sequences, about 7% of which are singletons. The specimen comprised CD4+ T cells sorted from PBMCs, sampled 15 days after the yellow fever booster vaccination. The receptors stem from a man aged 25 to 40 who received the YFV17D yellow fever vaccine. CDR3s include the opening cysteine and the closing phenylalanine or tryptophan. A D gene is named only where the DNA matches it firmly. Size tells how often a clone was seen (once, few, many) or the class of an expanded clone, and some rows leave it out.

J gene: TRBJ1-1; D gene: NA; clone size: few; V gene: TRBV18; CDR3 protein: CASSPAGYMNTEAFF; CDR3 DNA: TGTGCCAGCTCACCAGCAGGTTATATGAACACTGAAGCTTTCTTT
J gene: TRBJ2-1; D gene: NA; clone size: NA; V gene: TRBV6-5; CDR3 protein: CASSLSQGGSYNEQFF; CDR3 DNA: TGTGCCAGCAGCTTATCTCAGGGGGGATCCTACAATGAGCAGTTCTTC
J gene: TRBJ1-5; D gene: NA; clone size: few; V gene: TRBV6-8; CDR3 protein: CASSRKTGDNQPQHF; CDR3 DNA: TGTGCCAGCAGCCGAAAGACAGGTGACAATCAGCCCCAGCATTTT
J gene: TRBJ2-7; D gene: NA; clone size: few; V gene: TRBV7-2; CDR3 protein: CASSLAFRGPYEQYF; CDR3 DNA: TGTGCCAGCAGCTTAGCGTTCAGGGGTCCCTACGAGCAGTACTTC
J gene: TRBJ2-7; D gene: NA; clone size: NA; V gene: TRBV3-1; CDR3 protein: CASSQVLASTYEQYF; CDR3 DNA: TGTGCCAGCAGCCAAGTCCTAGCGAGCACCTACGAGCAGTACTTC
J gene: TRBJ2-1; D gene: NA; clone size: many; V gene: TRBV7-9; CDR3 protein: CASNEAGGGHEQFF; CDR3 DNA: TGTGCCAGCAACGAAGCGGGTGGGGGCCATGAGCAGTTCTTC
J gene: TRBJ2-7; D gene: NA; clone size: NA; V gene: TRBV7-2; CDR3 protein: CASSFQWESSEQYF; CDR3 DNA: TGTGCCAGCAGCTTTCAGTGGGAATCTTCCGAGCAGTACTTC
J gene: TRBJ2-7; D gene: NA; clone size: many; V gene: TRBV7-6; CDR3 protein: CASSLNSAGVLEQYF; CDR3 DNA: TGTGCCAGCAGCTTAAATTCGGCCGGGGTCCTGGAGCAGTACTTC
J gene: TRBJ2-1; D gene: NA; clone size: few; V gene: TRBV3-1; CDR3 protein: CASSQERRDEQFF; CDR3 DNA: TGTGCCAGCAGCCAAGAGAGGAGGGATGAGCAGTTCTTC
J gene: TRBJ2-5; D gene: NA; clone size: NA; V gene: TRBV6-5; CDR3 protein: CASSYSLRRLGGPETQYF; CDR3 DNA: TGTGCCAGCAGTTACTCGCTCAGGCGGTTGGGGGGGCCAGAGACCCAGTACTTC
J gene: TRBJ1-5; D gene: NA; clone size: NA; V gene: TRBV12-3/TRBV12-4; CDR3 protein: CASSLFRDRNQPQHF; CDR3 DNA: TGTGCCAGCAGTTTATTTAGGGACCGCAATCAGCCCCAGCATTTT
J gene: TRBJ2-3; D gene: TRBD2; clone size: few; V gene: TRBV5-1; CDR3 protein: CASYLRAGGVTDTQYF; CDR3 DNA: TGCGCCAGCTACCTCCGGGCGGGAGGTGTCACAGATACGCAGTATTTT
J gene: TRBJ2-3; D gene: TRBD2; clone size: NA; V gene: TRBV3-1; CDR3 protein: CASSQWGAGDTDTQYF; CDR3 DNA: TGTGCCAGCAGCCAATGGGGAGCGGGAGACACAGATACGCAGTATTTT
J gene: TRBJ2-7; D gene: NA; clone size: few; V gene: TRBV7-2; CDR3 protein: CASSPREVWYEQYF; CDR3 DNA: TGTGCCAGCAGCCCGAGGGAAGTTTGGTACGAGCAGTACTTC
J gene: TRBJ2-7; D gene: TRBD2; clone size: many; V gene: TRBV7-2; CDR3 protein: CASSLEREDHYEQYF; CDR3 DNA: TGTGCCAGCAGCTTAGAGCGGGAGGATCACTACGAGCAGTACTTC
J gene: TRBJ1-2; D gene: NA; clone size: NA; V gene: TRBV30; CDR3 protein: CAWSVEGYGYTF; CDR3 DNA: TGTGCCTGGAGTGTAGAAGGTTATGGCTACACCTTC
J gene: TRBJ1-1; D gene: NA; clone size: many; V gene: TRBV14; CDR3 protein: CASSQDPANTEAFF; CDR3 DNA: TGTGCCAGCAGCCAAGATCCGGCGAACACTGAAGCTTTCTTT
J gene: TRBJ2-7; D gene: TRBD2; clone size: NA; V gene: TRBV4-3; CDR3 protein: CASSQDLAGPYEQYF; CDR3 DNA: TGCGCCAGCAGCCAAGACCTAGCGGGGCCCTACGAGCAGTACTTC
J gene: TRBJ2-2; D gene: TRBD2; clone size: many; V gene: TRBV30; CDR3 protein: CAWSVLAGDTGELFF; CDR3 DNA: TGTGCCTGGAGTGTACTAGCGGGAGACACCGGGGAGCTGTTTTTT
J gene: TRBJ2-1; D gene: NA; clone size: few; V gene: TRBV11-2; CDR3 protein: CASSPTGVRTSNYNEQFF; CDR3 DNA: TGTGCCAGCAGCCCTACAGGGGTGAGGACTAGTAACTACAATGAGCAGTTCTTC
J gene: TRBJ2-7; D gene: NA; clone size: many; V gene: TRBV7-8; CDR3 protein: CASSSHRVPYEQYF; CDR3 DNA: TGTGCCAGCAGCTCCCACAGGGTACCCTACGAGCAGTACTTC